This T cell receptor beta chain appears in the sequencing data of a study of blood T cell repertoires in COVID-19. Turning to the study itself: The analysed material was cDNA or gDNA that came from T cells, B-cell-depleted T cells, or PBMCs.

The germline V and J ends were trimmed by 3 bases and 2 bases, with 7 bases remaining between them. This CDR3 is built from 12 residues. Germline CDR1 DFQATT, CDR2 SNEGSKA (reference sequence). TCRdb keeps only in-frame clones here, not all; method: immunoSEQ multiplex PCR. This table holds around 75,000 clones, approximately 90% found once. This sequence was found in a human donor in a cohort sampled during active COVID-19. Sequencing was performed on peripheral blood. V gene TRBV20-1 combines with J gene TRBJ2-5, with D possibly TRBD1 on 5 matching bases. The CDR3 is CSASAGQETQYF. The CDR3 bases are TGCAGTGCTAGTGCAGGGCAAGAGACCCAGTACTTC.